What follows are 20 T cell receptor beta chains derived from one specimen sequenced in a study of T cells in Graves' hyperthyroidism and ophthalmopathy. What was amplified from RNA transcripts were TCR beta CDR3 regions. The TCR CDR3 was amplified in a first-round RT-PCR using the HTBI primer set. TCRdb called the multiplex PCR reads again in MiXCR, with one record for every CDR3 protein. The table lists 380,000 or so distinct CDR3 sequences, approximately 20% of them singletons. Sequencing was performed on blood. The receptors were sampled from a woman aged 18-35 years with Graves' hyperthyroidism.

This clonotype was observed at least ten times. This rearrangement joins TRBV7-2 to TRBJ2-7; weak D call: TRBD2 (6 bases). The CDR3 consists of 15 residues. Germline-derived CDR1 and CDR2 are SGHTA and FQGNSA. Trimming removed 5 bases at V and 0 bases at J, with 14 bases between. The CDR3 DNA follows: TGTGCCAGCAGCCTAACTAGCTCTAGCTCCTACGAGCAGTACTTC. Its translation: CASSLTSSSSYEQYF.

J is TRBJ2-7 and V is TRBV27; 7 bases line up with TRBD1. The germline gives CDR1 MNHEY, CDR2 SMNVEV (reference sequence). The CDR3 runs to 14 residues. Trimming cost V 4 bases and J 2 bases; bases outside gene matches: 5. CDR3 sequence reads: CASSSGDSTYEQYF. The CDR3 DNA reads TGTGCCAGCAGTTCAGGGGACAGCACCTACGAGCAGTACTTC.

This clonotype has a count of ten or more. The chain recombines TRBV4-2 with TRBJ1-5; D is uncertain. The CDR3 is made up of 14 amino acids. Germline CDR1 and CDR2: LGHNA and YNFKEQ. Trimming removed 0 bases from V and 5 bases from J, with 8 bases in between. The CDR3 nucleotides are TGTGCCAGCAGCCAAGATCCCGGGTATCAGCCCCAGCATTTT. As protein: CASSQDPGYQPQHF.

This clonotype appeared many times. The V gene is TRBV9, the J gene TRBJ1-5; D gene ambiguous. This CDR3 spans 13 amino acids. Trimming shortened V by 2 bases and J by 10 bases, and 13 bases separated the two germline ends. The germline gives CDR1 SGDLS, CDR2 YYNGEE. This CDR3 is CASSVKTSSPQHF. CDR3 DNA sequence: TGTGCCAGCAGCGTTAAAACGTCAAGCCCCCAGCATTTT.

This clonotype occurred many times. This chain connects TRBV12-3 or TRBV12-4 to TRBJ1-1; 7 bases line up with TRBD1. The CDR3 runs 13 residues. V dropped 6 bases and J dropped 4; count of bases not matched to a gene: 5. The CDR3 protein is CASSWDSGTEAFF. CDR3 in DNA: TGTGCCAGCAGCTGGGACAGCGGCACTGAAGCTTTCTTT.

This clonotype was detected many times. The gene calls are TRBV10-3 and TRBJ2-7, with TRBD1 as a possible D gene (5 bases). CDR1 and CDR2 from the germline V gene are ENHRY and SYGVKD. Trimming removed 3 bases at V and 3 bases at J, with 12 bases between. The CDR3 consists of 14 residues. The CDR3 is CAISDHQGNYEQYF. CDR3 nucleotides: TGTGCCATCAGTGATCACCAGGGTAACTACGAGCAGTACTTC.

This clonotype was seen repeatedly, ten times or more. This rearrangement joins TRBV20-1 to TRBJ1-2; D perhaps matches TRBD1 (5 bases). Germline V lookup: CDR1 DFQATT, CDR2 SNEGSKA (reference sequence). V dropped 0 bases and J dropped 3 bases, with 17 bases sitting between them. CDR3 length: 16 amino acids. In DNA form, the CDR3 reads TGCAGTGCTAGAGACTCTACAGGCGTCCCCGACTATGGCTACACCTTC. This gives the protein CSARDSTGVPDYGYTF.

In its sample, this clonotype was seen many times. The chain combines TRBV9 with TRBJ1-1, with D maybe TRBD1 (5 bases). The ends were cut back, 0 bases at V and 5 bases at J, with 11 bases in the middle. This CDR3 contains 14 residues. The germline gives CDR1 SGDLS, CDR2 YYNGEE. CDR3 coding DNA: TGTGCCAGCAGCGTAGACCCTGGGGGGACTGAAGCTTTCTTT. Its protein is CASSVDPGGTEAFF.

A note on this clonotype: Since a much larger clone is just one base distant, this may be a read error. This chain links TRBV12-3 or TRBV12-4 with TRBJ2-2, with 7 nucleotides matching TRBD1. The CDR3 contains 15 residues. Trimming removed 10 bases from V and 6 bases from J; junction bases left unmatched: 14. The CDR3 coding sequence is TGTGCCACTCCTCATAGGGGACAGCGCGCCGGGGAGCTGTTTTTT. Translation: CATPHRGQRAGELFF.

This clonotype was seen ten or more times. The chain has TRBV20-1 and TRBJ1-1; unclear D gene. This CDR3 comprises 13 residues. The V gene's germline CDR1 is DFQATT and CDR2 SNEGSKA (reference sequence). V was clipped by 3 bases and J by 1 base, with 9 bases between them. DNA of the CDR3: TGCAGTGCTAGCAAGGACCCGAACACTGAAGCTTTCTTT. Protein sequence: CSASKDPNTEAFF.

This clonotype was found a few times. The V call is TRBV7-8, the J call TRBJ2-7; possibly TRBD2 for D (5 bases). The CDR3 runs to 14 residues. Per germline, CDR1 SGHVS and CDR2 FQNEAQ. V was clipped by 6 bases and J by 3 bases, with 15 bases between them. CDR3 protein: CASSRAQEDYEQYF. CDR3 DNA: TGTGCCAGCAGTCGGGCTCAGGAGGACTACGAGCAGTACTTC.

A single count supports this clonotype. The V call is TRBV7-9, the J call TRBJ2-2, with TRBD1 matching over 9 bases. Germline assignment: CDR1 SEHNR and CDR2 FQNEAQ (reference sequence). The CDR3 is made up of 15 amino acids. With V trimmed by 5 bases and J by 6 bases, 7 bases remained unmatched. Here the CDR3 DNA reads TGTGCCAGCAGCCCCCGACAGGGGGTCGCCGGGGAGCTGTTTTTT. Protein product: CASSPRQGVAGELFF.

This clonotype was detected many times. CDR3 loop: CSARDGGLAGQETQYF. The CDR3 nucleotides read TGCAGTGCTAGAGATGGCGGACTAGCGGGGCAAGAGACCCAGTACTTC. The chain has TRBV20-1 and TRBJ2-5, with TRBD2 matching 12 bases. Germline V gene data show CDR1 as DFQATT and CDR2 as SNEGSKA (reference sequence). The length of the CDR3 is 16 residues. Trimming cost V 0 bases and J 2 bases; bases outside gene matches: 4.

This clonotype was observed at least ten times. The chain uses TRBV11-2 and TRBJ2-5; weak D call: TRBD2 (6 bases). CDR1 SGHAT and CDR2 FQNNGV come from the germline V gene. The V and J ends lost 1 base and 2 bases respectively, with 8 bases between them. The CDR3 is made up of 14 amino acids. Written as DNA, the CDR3 is TGTGCCAGCAGCTTAGGACTAGGGCAAGAGACCCAGTACTTC. This encodes CASSLGLGQETQYF.

Turning to this clonotype: This clone may be a read error of a much larger clone one base away. The chain recombines TRBV4-1 with TRBJ2-5; weak D call: TRBD1 (6 bases). Per germline, CDR1 MGHRA and CDR2 YSYEKL. The CDR3 consists of 16 residues. In DNA form, the CDR3 reads TGCGCCAGCAGCCAAGACGGGACACCGTGGGGAGAGACCCAGTGCTTC. Translation: CASSQDGTPWGETQCF.

This clonotype came up many times. The V and J genes are TRBV6-5 and TRBJ1-1; TRBD1 matches 7 bases. V was clipped by 6 bases and J by 11 bases; unmatched bases: 21. Germline loops: CDR1 MNHEY, CDR2 SVGAGI. The CDR3 consists of 16 residues. The CDR3 DNA sequence: TGTGCCAGCAGCCAGCGACAGGGTTTGAGGCGAAGTGGGGCTTTCTTT. This sequence encodes CASSQRQGLRRSGAFF.

The gene calls are TRBV27 and TRBJ1-2; maybe TRBD1 (6 bases). CDR1 is MNHEY, CDR2 SMNVEV, per germline (reference sequence). The CDR3 contains 11 residues. The ends were cut back, 8 bases at V and 8 bases at J, with 12 bases in the middle. The CDR3 region has the DNA TGTGCCAGCTTTTGGGGGGGCGGCTACACCTTC. Translating gives CASFWGGGYTF.

This clonotype was seen repeatedly, ten times or more. The V gene is TRBV6-1, the J gene TRBJ1-2; tentatively, D is TRBD1 (5 bases). With 4 bases removed from V and 7 bases from J, the gap between germline ends came to 25 bases. Germline V CDR1 and CDR2: MNHNS, SASEGT. The CDR3 extends over 17 amino acids. CDR3 sequence reads: CASSALGRGGPLSGYTF. CDR3 nucleotide sequence: TGTGCCAGCAGTGCCCTAGGGAGGGGAGGGCCGCTGAGTGGCTACACCTTC.

At least ten counts were recorded for this clonotype. V is TRBV11-2 and J is TRBJ1-2, with TRBD1 matching 8 bases. V lost 1 base to trimming and J lost 5 bases; unmatched junction nucleotides: 3. The CDR3 has 14 residues. Per germline, CDR1 SGHAT and CDR2 FQNNGV. CDR3 DNA sequence: TGTGCCAGCAGCTTAGGATGGACAGGGTATGGCTACACCTTC. It encodes CASSLGWTGYGYTF.

This clonotype was detected many times. This chain joins TRBV4-1 and TRBJ1-2; D is uncertain. Germline lookup yields CDR1 MGHRA and CDR2 YSYEKL. V gave up 3 bases and J gave up 8 bases, with 19 bases separating them. There are 15 residues in the CDR3. CDR3 DNA sequence: TGCGCCAGCAGCCAGCCTGTAAGGACCCTTCCCGGCTACACCTTC. Its protein is CASSQPVRTLPGYTF.